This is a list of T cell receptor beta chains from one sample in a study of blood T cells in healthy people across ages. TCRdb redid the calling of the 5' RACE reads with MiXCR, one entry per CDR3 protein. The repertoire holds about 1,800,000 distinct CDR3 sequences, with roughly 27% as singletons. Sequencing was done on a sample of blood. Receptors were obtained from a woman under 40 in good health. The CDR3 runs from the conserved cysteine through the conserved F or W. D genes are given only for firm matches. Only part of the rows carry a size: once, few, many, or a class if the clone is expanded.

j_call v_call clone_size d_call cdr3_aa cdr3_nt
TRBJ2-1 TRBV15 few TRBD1 CATSRDLDRGLNEQFF TGTGCCACCAGCAGAGATTTGGACAGGGGGCTGAATGAGCAGTTCTTC
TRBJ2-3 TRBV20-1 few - CSARGRQGRTDTQYF TGCAGTGCTAGAGGGCGGCAGGGCCGCACAGATACGCAGTATTTT
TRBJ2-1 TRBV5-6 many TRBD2 CASSLVASGYNEQFF TGTGCCAGCAGCTTGGTGGCTAGCGGGTACAATGAGCAGTTCTTC
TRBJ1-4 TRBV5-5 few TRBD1 CASSDRQGRDEKLFF TGTGCCAGCAGCGATCGACAGGGTCGGGATGAAAAACTGTTTTTT
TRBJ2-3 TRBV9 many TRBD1 CASSVQQGKGADTQYF TGTGCCAGCAGCGTCCAACAGGGGAAGGGTGCAGATACGCAGTATTTT
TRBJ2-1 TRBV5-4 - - CASSSKDSPSYNEQFF TGTGCCAGCAGCTCGAAAGACAGTCCCTCCTACAATGAGCAGTTCTTC
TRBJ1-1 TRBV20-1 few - CSAPGEGIEAFF TGCAGTGCCCCCGGGGAAGGGATTGAAGCTTTCTTT
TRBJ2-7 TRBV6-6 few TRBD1 CASSTTGTGVSYEQYF TGTGCCAGCAGCACTACCGGGACAGGGGTGTCCTACGAGCAGTACTTC
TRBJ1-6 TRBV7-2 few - CASSTQALALHF TGTGCCAGCAGCACCCAGGCCCTCGCCCTCCACTTT
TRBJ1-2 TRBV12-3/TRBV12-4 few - CASSPEVYGYTF TGTGCCAGCAGTCCCGAGGTCTATGGCTACACCTTC
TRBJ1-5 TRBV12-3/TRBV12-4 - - CASSFSQGNQPQHF TGTGCCAGCAGTTTCAGTCAGGGAAATCAGCCCCAGCATTTT
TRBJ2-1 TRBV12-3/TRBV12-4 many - CASSLAGAAYNEQFF TGTGCCAGCAGTTTAGCGGGAGCGGCCTACAATGAGCAGTTCTTC
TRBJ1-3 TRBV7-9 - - CASSQSVLSSGNTIYF TGTGCCAGCAGCCAATCGGTCCTTAGCTCTGGAAACACCATATATTTT
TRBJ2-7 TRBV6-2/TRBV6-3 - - CASRYSLYAPPYF TGTGCCAGCAGGTACTCTCTTTACGCCCCACCGTACTTC
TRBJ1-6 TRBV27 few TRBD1 CASSSIGDRGNNSPLHF TGTGCCAGCAGTTCCATTGGGGACAGGGGCAATAATTCACCCCTCCACTTT
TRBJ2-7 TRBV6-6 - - CASSSNSLSYEQYF TGTGCCAGCAGTTCCAATAGCTTATCCTACGAGCAGTACTTC
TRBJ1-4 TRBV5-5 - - CASSSDRNGEKLFF TGTGCCAGCAGCTCCGACAGGAACGGTGAAAAACTGTTTTTT